A single sample gave rise to the 5 T cell receptor beta chains below, sequenced in a study of T cells after yellow fever vaccination. MiXCR, applied by TCRdb to the 5' RACE reads, yields one record per CDR3 protein. The sample records 450,000 to 550,000 distinct CDR3 sequences, just over 20% being singletons. Sequenced material: PBMCs, taken approximately 20 days after the first yellow fever vaccination. All receptors come from a man aged 18 to 29 who received the YFV17D yellow fever vaccine.

V and J are TRBV27 and TRBJ2-2; tentative D call: TRBD1 (5 bases). The germline gives CDR1 MNHEY, CDR2 SMNVEV (reference sequence). V was clipped by 8 bases and J by 7 bases, with 14 bases between them. This CDR3 has 13 residues. CDR3 sequence (DNA): TGTGCCAGCGGGGCAGGGTTAATCGGGGAGCTGTTTTTT. Amino acids: CASGAGLIGELFF.

This clonotype was found a few times. V and J are TRBV12-3 or TRBV12-4 and TRBJ1-6, with D unclear. Trimming stripped 7 bases from V and 8 bases from J, with 9 bases between. This CDR3 has 12 residues. In DNA, the CDR3 is TGTGCCAGCACAGCTTCGCATTCACCCCTCCACTTT. Its protein product is CASTASHSPLHF.

This chain joins TRBV12-3 or TRBV12-4 and TRBJ2-2; the D is unclear. This CDR3 has 12 amino acids. Trimming took off 6 bases at V and 7 bases at J, with 9 bases between the two ends. DNA for the CDR3: TGTGCCAGCAGCCCTGACGGCGGGGAGCTGTTTTTT. Encoded protein: CASSPDGGELFF.

This clonotype was detected only a few times. CDR3 DNA: TGTGCCAGCAGCCCAGGGTTCGGGGAGCTGTTTTTT. Residues: CASSPGFGELFF. The chain couples TRBV11-3 to TRBJ2-2, with D tentatively TRBD1 (5 bases). Looked up from germline, CDR1 is SGHNT and CDR2 is YENEEA. CDR3 length equals 12 residues. Trimming shortened V by 5 bases and J by 7 bases, and 8 bases separated the two germline ends.

This clonotype was observed a few times. The V gene is TRBV27, the J gene TRBJ2-7, with D possibly TRBD1 on 5 matching bases. In germline, CDR1 is MNHEY, CDR2 SMNVEV (reference sequence). V was clipped by 3 bases and J by 0 bases, with 12 bases between them. The CDR3 is made up of 15 amino acids. The CDR3 here is CASSFWGRSSYEQYF. The CDR3 DNA follows: TGTGCCAGCAGTTTCTGGGGCCGAAGCTCCTACGAGCAGTACTTC.